This TCR beta chain comes out of a study of blood T cell repertoires in COVID-19 (dated by TCRdb to 2018 to 2020). About the investigation overall: Samples covering the acute and convalescent phases of COVID-19 were provided by collaborators in the United States, Italy and Spain. The material from the prospective study consisted of cDNA or gDNA derived from T cells, B-cell-depleted T cells, or PBMCs. A de-identified subject ID, COVID-19 status, age in years and sex were almost always included in the sample metadata. The samples were drawn from the first 160 participants of the ongoing ImmuneRACE study and from about 1,200 subjects provided by 6 global collaborators. Where HLA class I and class II types were available, the types were taken from metadata supplied by the sample provider, not from assay-based typing. Deeply sampled blood TCRbeta repertoires from subjects exposed to, actively infected with, or recovered from COVID-19 were included in the dataset. The repertoires were released in a freely available public database intended as a resource for research on the immune response to SARS-CoV-2. General findings and caveats noted by the study authors: The amount of clinical and demographic metadata varied by source and participant and was provided uncurated.

Enrolling through a virtual design, the prospective study's participants ranged in age from roughly 18 to 95 years and lived across more than 20 United States geographic areas. In the prospective study, cohorts were assigned on the basis of participant-reported clinical history obtained from a screening survey and a study questionnaire. In the prospective study, whole blood, serum and a nasopharyngeal or oropharyngeal swab were collected from each participant by mobile phlebotomists. Over an approximately 2-month period, participants in the prospective study had the option of providing additional blood draws and questionnaires. Before DNA extraction, blood samples from the prospective study were shipped at room temperature or frozen. TCRbeta CDR3 regions were amplified from genomic DNA using the immunoSEQ Assay, a bias-controlled multiplex PCR. In the source study's methods: The number of nucleated cells in each sample was estimated by amplification of reference gene primers within the assay. To quantify the absolute abundance of each unique TCRbeta CDR3 rearrangement, sequence reads were collapsed and filtered. For each sample, productive Simpson clonality was calculated as the square root of Simpson's diversity index across productive rearrangements. TCRdb retrieved this table from immuneACCESS and kept in-frame rearrangements only. Not all clones are present; in checked studies, unresolved V genes account for under half, and no reason is known for the remainder. V and J calls and clone size are given by that table; D and trimming were obtained from the DNA. The sample has approximately 190,000 clones on record, 70% to 85% of them singletons. The ten largest make up roughly 5.2% of the sample.

The cysteine opens and the phenylalanine closes a CDR3 of 11 amino acids. This entry keeps only the CDR3 DNA: 33 bases, framed from base 1. The germline V gene gives CDR1 as SGHAT and CDR2 as FQNNGV. V ends up 5 bases short and J 9 bases short, with an unmatched junction base count of 3. Details on this clone: The antigen it binds to is not known. No base quality values were provided; no much bigger clone lies one nucleotide off.

The receptor's source is a woman aged 55-75 years with acute COVID-19. The sequencing sample was made of PBMCs or T cells enriched from blood (not recorded which). The chain was built from TRBV11-2 and TRBJ2-7, with 8 middle bases fitting TRBD1. The CDR3 protein: CASSPGGAQYF. The nucleotides are TGTGCCAGCAGCCCAGGGGGCGCGCAGTACTTC.